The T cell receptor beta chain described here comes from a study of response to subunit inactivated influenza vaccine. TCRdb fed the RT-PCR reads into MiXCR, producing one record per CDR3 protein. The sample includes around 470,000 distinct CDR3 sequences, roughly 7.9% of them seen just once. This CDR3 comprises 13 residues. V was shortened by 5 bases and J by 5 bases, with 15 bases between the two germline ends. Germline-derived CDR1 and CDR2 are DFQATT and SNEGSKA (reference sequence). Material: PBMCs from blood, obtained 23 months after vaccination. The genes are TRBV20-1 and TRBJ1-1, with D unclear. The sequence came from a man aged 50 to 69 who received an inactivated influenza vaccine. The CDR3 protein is CSARRSRDTEAFF. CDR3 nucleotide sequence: TGCAGTGCTCGCCGTTCGCGGGATACTGAAGCTTTCTTT.